A single sample gave rise to the 7 T cell receptor beta chains below, sequenced in a study of shared clonotypes between healthy human individuals (dated by TCRdb to the early 2020s). CD8 naive samples were obtained by positive selection for CCR7 among CD45RO-negative cells, yielding a CD45RA+CCR7+ population from which TemRA cells were excluded. The library was generated by the immunoSEQ multiplex PCR assay. Held by TCRdb, this immuneACCESS table contains in-frame sequences only and omits some clones. Under half of the omission traces to an unresolved V gene where checked; the cause of the rest is unknown. The sample profile shows a few million clones; around 93% of them were found once. The top ten hold about 1.7% of the sample. The source material was naive CD8+ T cells from PBMCs. The sample's cell subset or site label, in plain terms: CD45RA+CCR7+. The origin of the receptors is a man between 18 and 29 years old in good health. Some clones in this sample may be carry-over from other donors' samples.

The rearrangement links TRBV28 to TRBJ2-7; 7 nucleotides align to TRBD1. J was trimmed by 4 bases and V by 7 bases; bases with no gene match: 13. The germline V gene has CDR1 MDHEN and CDR2 SYDVKM. This CDR3 has 15 amino acids. Here the CDR3 reads CASKRGQKNTYEQYF. CDR3 sequence (DNA): TGTGCCAGCAAAAGGGGACAGAAAAATACGTACGAGCAGTACTTC.

This clone was seen a few times. This CDR3 is CASILTPPGTGELFF. The DNA of the CDR3 is TGTGCCAGTATTCTAACGCCGCCGGGCACCGGGGAGCTGTTTTTT. The chain carries TRBV19 and TRBJ2-2; D uncertain. Germline V gives CDR1 LNHDA, CDR2 SQIVND (reference sequence). V lost 7 bases and J 4 bases, leaving 16 bases between the germline ends. The CDR3 extends over 15 amino acids.

The chain carries TRBV6-1 and TRBJ1-2; D not certain. Germline CDR1 and CDR2: MNHNS and SASEGT. The CDR3 loop spans 12 amino acids. V shed 7 bases and J shed 2 bases, with 8 bases lying between them. The CDR3 DNA is TGTGCCAGCACTGGCAGGAACTATGGCTACACCTTC. Translating it yields CASTGRNYGYTF.

This chain uses TRBV5-4 with TRBJ1-2; D remains ambiguous. V dropped 4 bases and J dropped 4 bases, with 14 bases sitting between them. This CDR3 has 14 residues. Germline assignment: CDR1 SGHNT and CDR2 YYREEE (reference sequence). The CDR3 nucleotides read TGTGCCAGCAGCGAGGGCCGTACCGTCTATGGCTACACCTTC. It codes for CASSEGRTVYGYTF. The variable domain in full, with the rest retrieved from reference TRBV5-4 and TRBJ1-2, is ETGVTQSPTHLIKTRGQQVTLRCSSQSGHNTVSWYQQALGQGPQFIFQYYREEENGRGNFPPRFSGLQFPNYSSELNVNALELDDSALYLCASSEGRTVYGYTFGSGTRLTVV.

This clone showed up many times. The rearrangement uses TRBV16 and TRBJ2-3; D not certain. The CDR3 totals 16 residues. Trimming removed 4 bases from V and 4 bases from J, with 18 bases in between. CDR1 and CDR2 (germline): KGHSY, FQNENV. The CDR3 spells CASSPLGSQPADTQYF. CDR3 DNA sequence: TGTGCCAGCAGCCCGTTGGGCTCCCAACCCGCAGATACGCAGTATTTT. The full variable domain, rest sourced from reference TRBV16 and TRBJ2-3, is GEEVAQTPKHLVRGEGQKAKLYCAPIKGHSYVFWYQQVLKNEFKFLISFQNENVFDETGMPKERFSAKCLPNSPCSLEIQATKLEDSAVYFCASSPLGSQPADTQYFGPGTRLTVL.

The chain joins TRBV29-1 to TRBJ2-3; TRBD2 matches 8 bases. The V and J ends lost 6 bases and 2 bases, in that order; junction bases with no gene match: 4. In germline, CDR1 is SQVTM, CDR2 ANQGSEA. This CDR3 comprises 13 residues. The CDR3: CSVAGGLTDTQYF. The CDR3 DNA is TGCAGCGTCGCGGGGGGACTCACAGATACGCAGTATTTT.

The rearrangement joins TRBV4-1 to TRBJ2-1; 7 bases align to TRBD1. CDR1 is MGHRA and CDR2 is YSYEKL in the germline V gene. The CDR3 sequence is 17 residues long. V lost 3 bases and J lost 3; bases outside the gene matches: 11. This chain's CDR3 is CASSHRVRQGFYNEQFF. In DNA form, the CDR3 reads TGCGCCAGCAGCCACCGTGTCCGACAGGGTTTCTACAATGAGCAGTTCTTC.